Given below is one T cell receptor (beta chain) in context. Its antigen is not identified. This sample is part of a study of T cells after yellow fever vaccination. Researchers made TCR cDNA using 5'RACE template switching, and this step added a universal primer site and UMIs. Using its own MiXCR run on the 5' RACE reads, TCRdb lists one record per CDR3 protein. In the table there are around 300,000 distinct CDR3 sequences, over 10% of which are singletons. Points from the study as a whole: Most primary-vaccination clones recurred post-booster (just under 98% CD4, over 70% CD8).

J was trimmed by 6 bases and V by 3 bases; bases with no gene match: 7. Germline V gene lookup returns CDR1 KGHSH and CDR2 LQKENI. The CDR3 runs 15 residues. The receptor's source is a man aged 25 to 45 who received the YFV17D yellow fever vaccine. The V gene is TRBV18, the J gene TRBJ2-2; 7 nucleotides line up with TRBD2. The source material was CD4+ T cells sorted from PBMCs, sampled 45 days after the yellow fever booster vaccination. The CDR3 sequence is CASSPLAGGAGELFF. DNA of the CDR3: TGTGCCAGCTCACCGTTAGCGGGCGGCGCCGGGGAGCTGTTTTTT.